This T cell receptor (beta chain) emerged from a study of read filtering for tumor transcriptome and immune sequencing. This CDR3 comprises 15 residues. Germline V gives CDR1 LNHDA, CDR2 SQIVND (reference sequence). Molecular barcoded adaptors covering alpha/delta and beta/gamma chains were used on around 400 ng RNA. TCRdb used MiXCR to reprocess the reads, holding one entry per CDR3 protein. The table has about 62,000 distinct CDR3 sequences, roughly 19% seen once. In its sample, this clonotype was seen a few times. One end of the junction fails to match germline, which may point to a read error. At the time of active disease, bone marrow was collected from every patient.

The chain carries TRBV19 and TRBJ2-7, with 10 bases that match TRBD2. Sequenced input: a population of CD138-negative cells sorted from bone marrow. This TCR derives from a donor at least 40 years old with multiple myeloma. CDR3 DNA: TGTGCCAGGAGTAGCTCTAGCGGGAGCCTTCACGAGCAGTACTTC. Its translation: CARSSSSGSLHEQYF.